This T cell receptor beta chain was recorded in a study of blood T cell repertoires in COVID-19. In the study overall: Spain, Italy and the United States supplied samples that represented acute and convalescent COVID-19. Sample material is recorded as cDNA or gDNA derived from T cells, B-cell-depleted T cells, or PBMCs.

Under the authors' procedure: Cell counts per sample came from amplifying reference gene primers. Measured with immunoSEQ multiplex PCR; TCRdb has only the in-frame clones, and not every one. That table supplies the V and J calls and clone size; D and trimming were determined from the DNA. The repertoire holds around 16,000 clones, with about 91% as singletons. The ends lost 9 bases at V and 6 bases at J; junction bases unmatched: 12. Germline V gene data show CDR1 as MNHEY and CDR2 as SMNVEV (reference sequence). The CDR3 consists of 14 residues. This clonotype originated in a human donor in a cohort sampled during active COVID-19. What was sequenced was peripheral blood. J is TRBJ1-2 and V is TRBV27; 8 nucleotides align to TRBD1. The CDR3 loop reads CARNNPGGANGYTF. CDR3 in DNA: TGTGCCAGGAACAATCCAGGGGGCGCAAATGGCTACACCTTC.